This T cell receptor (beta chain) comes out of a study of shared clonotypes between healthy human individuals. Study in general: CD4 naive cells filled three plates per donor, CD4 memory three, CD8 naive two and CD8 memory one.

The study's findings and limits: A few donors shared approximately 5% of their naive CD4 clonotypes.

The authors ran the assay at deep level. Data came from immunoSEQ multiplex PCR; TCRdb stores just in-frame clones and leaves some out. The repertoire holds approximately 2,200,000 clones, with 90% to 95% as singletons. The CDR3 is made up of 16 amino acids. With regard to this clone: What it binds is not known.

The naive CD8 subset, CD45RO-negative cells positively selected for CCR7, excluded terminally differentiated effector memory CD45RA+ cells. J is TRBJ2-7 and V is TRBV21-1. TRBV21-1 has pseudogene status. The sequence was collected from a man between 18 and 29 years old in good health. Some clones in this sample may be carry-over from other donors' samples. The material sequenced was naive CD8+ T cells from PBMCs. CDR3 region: CASSKGVYPPYYEQYF. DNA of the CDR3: TGTGCCAGCAGCAAAGGGGTCTATCCGCCCTATTACGAGCAGTACTTC.